Given below is one T cell receptor (beta chain) in context. The data derive from a study of blood T cell repertoires in COVID-19. The germline CDR1 and CDR2 sequences are MNHEY and SMNVEV (reference sequence). Trimming took off 7 bases at V and 3 bases at J, with 16 bases between the two ends. CDR3 length: 16 amino acids. Using immunoSEQ multiplex PCR, the repertoire was profiled, and TCRdb retains in-frame clones only, with some absent. The table has around 480,000 clones, about nine tenths seen once; the top ten hold approximately 12%. Sequenced sample: peripheral blood. The V gene is TRBV27, the J gene TRBJ1-6; maybe TRBD1 (5 bases). This TCR derives from a woman in her 50s with COVID-19, enrolled during active disease. This chain's CDR3 is CASTWGVNLYNSPLHF. The CDR3 bases are TGTGCCAGCACCTGGGGGGTCAACCTCTATAATTCACCCCTCCACTTT.